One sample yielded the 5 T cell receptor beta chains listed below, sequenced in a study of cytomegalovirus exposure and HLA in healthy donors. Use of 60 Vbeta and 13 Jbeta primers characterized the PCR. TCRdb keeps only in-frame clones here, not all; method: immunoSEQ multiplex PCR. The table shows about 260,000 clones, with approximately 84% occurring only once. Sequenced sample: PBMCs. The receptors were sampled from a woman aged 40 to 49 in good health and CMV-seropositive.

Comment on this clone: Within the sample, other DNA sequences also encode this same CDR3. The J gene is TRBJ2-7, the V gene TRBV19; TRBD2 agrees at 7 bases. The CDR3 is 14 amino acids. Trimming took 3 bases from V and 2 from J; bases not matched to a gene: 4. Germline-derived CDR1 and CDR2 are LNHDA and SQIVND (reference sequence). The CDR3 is CASSIGGGPYEQYF. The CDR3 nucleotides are TGTGCCAGTAGTATTGGGGGGGGACCCTACGAGCAGTACTTC.

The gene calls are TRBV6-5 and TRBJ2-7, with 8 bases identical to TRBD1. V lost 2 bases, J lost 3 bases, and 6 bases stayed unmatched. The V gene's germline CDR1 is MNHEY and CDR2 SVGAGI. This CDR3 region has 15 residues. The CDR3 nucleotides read TGTGCCAGCAGTTACCTTGGGACAGGAAACTACGAGCAGTACTTC. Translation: CASSYLGTGNYEQYF.

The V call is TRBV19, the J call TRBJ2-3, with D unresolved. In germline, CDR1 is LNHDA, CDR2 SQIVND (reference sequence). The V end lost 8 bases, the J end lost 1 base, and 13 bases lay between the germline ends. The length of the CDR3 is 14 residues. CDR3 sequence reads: CASQILPGTDTQYF. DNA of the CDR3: TGTGCCAGTCAAATACTTCCCGGCACAGATACGCAGTATTTT.

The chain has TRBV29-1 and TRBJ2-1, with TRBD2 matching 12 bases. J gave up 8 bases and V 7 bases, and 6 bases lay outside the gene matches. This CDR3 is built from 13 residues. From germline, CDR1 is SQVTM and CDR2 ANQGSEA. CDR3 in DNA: TGCAGCGGAGGGACTAGCGGGTTGGATGAGCAGTTCTTC. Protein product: CSGGTSGLDEQFF.

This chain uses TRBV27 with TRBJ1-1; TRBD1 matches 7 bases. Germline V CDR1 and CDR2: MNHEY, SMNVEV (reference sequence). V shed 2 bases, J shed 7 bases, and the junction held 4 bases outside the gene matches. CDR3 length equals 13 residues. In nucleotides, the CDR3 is TGTGCCAGCAGTTTAGGACAGGAGAATGAAGCTTTCTTT. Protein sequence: CASSLGQENEAFF.